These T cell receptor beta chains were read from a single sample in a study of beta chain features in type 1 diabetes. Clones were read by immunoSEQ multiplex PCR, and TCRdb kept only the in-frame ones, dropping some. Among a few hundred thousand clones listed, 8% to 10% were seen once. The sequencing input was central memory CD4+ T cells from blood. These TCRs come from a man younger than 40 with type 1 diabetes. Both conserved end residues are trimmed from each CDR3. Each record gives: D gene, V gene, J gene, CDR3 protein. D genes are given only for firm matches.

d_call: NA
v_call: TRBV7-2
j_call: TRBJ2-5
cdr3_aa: ASSLMRGETQY

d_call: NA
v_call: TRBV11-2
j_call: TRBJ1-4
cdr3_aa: ASSLERRGNEKLF

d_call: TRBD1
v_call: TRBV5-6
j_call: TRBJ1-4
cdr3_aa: ASSSDREGEKLF

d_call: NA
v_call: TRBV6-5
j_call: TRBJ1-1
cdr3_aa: ASSYKPGTEAF

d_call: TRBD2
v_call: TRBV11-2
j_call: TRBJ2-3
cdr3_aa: ASSLFSREGTDTQY

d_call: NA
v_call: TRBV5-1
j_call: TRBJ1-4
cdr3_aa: ASSLVPGNEKLF

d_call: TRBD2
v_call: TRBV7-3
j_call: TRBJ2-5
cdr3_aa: ASSKTSGQETQY

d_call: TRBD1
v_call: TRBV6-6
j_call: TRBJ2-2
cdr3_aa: ASSPRGSNTGELF

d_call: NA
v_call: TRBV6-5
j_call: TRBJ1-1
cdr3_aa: ASSYRWEDTEAF

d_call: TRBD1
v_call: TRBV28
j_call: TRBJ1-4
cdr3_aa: ASSRTGTASEKLF

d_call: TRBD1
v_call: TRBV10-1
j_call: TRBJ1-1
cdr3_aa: ASRPGQGAEAF

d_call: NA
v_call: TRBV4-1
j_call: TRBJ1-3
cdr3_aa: ASSQVSPRGWRADSGNTIY

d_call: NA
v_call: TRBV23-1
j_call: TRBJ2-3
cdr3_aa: ASSQSDKGPDTQY

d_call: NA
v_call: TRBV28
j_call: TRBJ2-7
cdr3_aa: ASSLWQGEQY

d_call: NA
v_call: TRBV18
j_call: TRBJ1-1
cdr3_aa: ASSPTRENTEAF

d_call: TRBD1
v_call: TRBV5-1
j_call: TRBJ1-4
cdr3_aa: ASSLGTADNEKLF

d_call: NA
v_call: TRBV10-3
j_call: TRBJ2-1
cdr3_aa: ASSYSQGQNNEQF

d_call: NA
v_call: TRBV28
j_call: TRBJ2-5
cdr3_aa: ASSTRETQY

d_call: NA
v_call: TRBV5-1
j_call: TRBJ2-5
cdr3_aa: ASSQGASQETQY

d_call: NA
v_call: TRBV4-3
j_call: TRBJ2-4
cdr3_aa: ASSQDPPLGGAKNIQY

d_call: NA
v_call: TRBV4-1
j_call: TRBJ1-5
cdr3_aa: ASSQQGNQPQH

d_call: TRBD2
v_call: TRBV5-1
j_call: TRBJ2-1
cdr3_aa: ASSLDPSGSSLGQF

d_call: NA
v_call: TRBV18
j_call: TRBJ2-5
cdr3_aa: ASSPVRMSAVPEETQY

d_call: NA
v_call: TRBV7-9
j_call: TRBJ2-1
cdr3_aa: ASSFSQGSYNEQF

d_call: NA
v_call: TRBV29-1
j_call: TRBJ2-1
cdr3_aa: SVLSNEQF

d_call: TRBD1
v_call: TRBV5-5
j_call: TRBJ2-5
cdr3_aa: ASSLVVGAAGGETQY

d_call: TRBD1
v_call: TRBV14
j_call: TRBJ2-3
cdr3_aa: ASSRTGGTDTQY

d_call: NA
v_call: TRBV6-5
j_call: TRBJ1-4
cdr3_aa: ASSFVSRGKLF

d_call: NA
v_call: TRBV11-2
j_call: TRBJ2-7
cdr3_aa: ASSLQGRTYEQY

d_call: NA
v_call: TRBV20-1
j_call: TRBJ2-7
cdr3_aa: SGRASYEQY